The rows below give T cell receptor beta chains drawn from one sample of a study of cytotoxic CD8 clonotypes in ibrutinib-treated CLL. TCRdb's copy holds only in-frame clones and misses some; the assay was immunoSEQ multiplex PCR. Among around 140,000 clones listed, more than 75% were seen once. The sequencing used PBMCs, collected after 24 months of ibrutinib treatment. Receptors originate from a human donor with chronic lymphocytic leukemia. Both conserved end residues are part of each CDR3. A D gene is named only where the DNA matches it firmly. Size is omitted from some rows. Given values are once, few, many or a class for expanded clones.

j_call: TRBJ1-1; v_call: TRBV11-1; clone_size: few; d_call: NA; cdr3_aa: CASSPDTLPAFF; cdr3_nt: TGTGCCAGCAGCCCCGACACCCTGCCAGCTTTCTTT
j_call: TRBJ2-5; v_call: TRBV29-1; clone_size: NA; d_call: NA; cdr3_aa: CSVSQGGYQETQYF; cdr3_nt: TGCAGCGTTTCACAGGGCGGGTACCAAGAGACCCAGTACTTC
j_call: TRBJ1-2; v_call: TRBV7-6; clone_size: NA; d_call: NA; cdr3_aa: CASSLLQGTGYTF; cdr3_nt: TGTGCCAGCAGCTTACTGCAGGGGACTGGCTACACCTTC
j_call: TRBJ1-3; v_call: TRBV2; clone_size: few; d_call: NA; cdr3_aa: CASTDPPSGNTIYF; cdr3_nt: TGTGCCAGCACCGACCCACCCTCTGGAAACACCATATATTTT
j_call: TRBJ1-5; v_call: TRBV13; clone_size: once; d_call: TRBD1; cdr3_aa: CASSSSYRGLSNQPQHF; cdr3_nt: TGTGCCAGCAGCTCATCATACAGGGGGTTGAGCAATCAGCCCCAGCATTTT
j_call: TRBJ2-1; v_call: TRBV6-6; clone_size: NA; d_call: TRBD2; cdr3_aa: CASSGTRTNEQFF; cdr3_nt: TGTGCCAGCAGTGGGACTAGAACCAATGAGCAGTTCTTC
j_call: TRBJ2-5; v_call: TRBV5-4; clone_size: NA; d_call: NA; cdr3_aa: CASSLGVEETQYF; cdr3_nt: TGTGCCAGCAGCTTGGGGGTGGAAGAGACCCAGTACTTC
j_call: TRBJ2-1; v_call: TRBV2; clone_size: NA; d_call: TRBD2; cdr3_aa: CASRVAGSSYNEQFF; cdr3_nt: TGTGCCAGCAGGGTAGCGGGCAGCTCCTACAATGAGCAGTTCTTC
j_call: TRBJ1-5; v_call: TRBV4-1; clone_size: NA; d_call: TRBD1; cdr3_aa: CASSQEGTGFYQPQHF; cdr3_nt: TGCGCCAGCAGCCAAGAGGGGACAGGTTTTTATCAGCCCCAGCATTTT
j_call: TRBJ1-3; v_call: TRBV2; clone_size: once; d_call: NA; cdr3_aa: CASTEGGSLGNTIYF; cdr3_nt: TGTGCCAGCACCGAGGGGGGGTCCCTTGGAAACACCATATATTTT
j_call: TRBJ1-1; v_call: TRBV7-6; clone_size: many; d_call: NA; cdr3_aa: CASSHEPEDTEAFF; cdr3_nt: TGTGCCAGCAGCCACGAACCTGAGGACACTGAAGCTTTCTTT
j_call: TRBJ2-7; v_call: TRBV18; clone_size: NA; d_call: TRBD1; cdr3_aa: CASSPTGLSYEQYF; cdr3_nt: TGTGCCAGCTCACCGACAGGGCTCTCTTACGAGCAGTACTTC
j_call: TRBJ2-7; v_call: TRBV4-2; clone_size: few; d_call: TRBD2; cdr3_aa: CASSLPGTTPYEQYF; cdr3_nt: TGTGCCAGCAGCCTCCCCGGGACTACCCCCTACGAGCAGTACTTC
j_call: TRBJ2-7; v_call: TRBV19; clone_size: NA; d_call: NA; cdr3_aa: CASTSTWGGSSYEQYF; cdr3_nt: TGTGCCAGTACCAGTACGTGGGGGGGCAGCTCCTACGAGCAGTACTTC
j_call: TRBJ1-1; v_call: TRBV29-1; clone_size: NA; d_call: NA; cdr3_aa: CSVVRIGTKNTEAFF; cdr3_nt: TGCAGCGTTGTGAGAATCGGGACGAAGAACACTGAAGCTTTCTTT
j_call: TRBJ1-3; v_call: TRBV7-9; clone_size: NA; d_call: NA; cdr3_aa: CASSLVRGDTIYF; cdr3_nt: TGTGCCAGCAGCTTAGTCAGGGGTGACACCATATATTTT
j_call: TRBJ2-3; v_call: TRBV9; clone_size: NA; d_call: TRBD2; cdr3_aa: CASSVGLAGGDTQYF; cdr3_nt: TGTGCCAGCAGCGTAGGACTAGCGGGTGGAGATACGCAGTATTTT
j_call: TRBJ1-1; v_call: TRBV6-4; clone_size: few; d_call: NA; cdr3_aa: CASRDAQGSTEAFF; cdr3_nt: TGTGCCAGCAGGGACGCACAGGGTTCCACTGAAGCTTTCTTT
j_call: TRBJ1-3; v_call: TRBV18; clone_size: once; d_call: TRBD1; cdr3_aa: CASSPPKSNRDSSGNTIYF; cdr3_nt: TGTGCCAGCTCACCACCGAAGAGTAACCGGGACAGCTCTGGAAACACCATATATTTT
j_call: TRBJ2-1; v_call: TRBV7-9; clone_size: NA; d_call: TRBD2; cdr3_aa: CASSTKRGGSREQFF; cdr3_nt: TGTGCCAGCAGCACGAAGCGGGGGGGCTCGAGAGAGCAGTTCTTC
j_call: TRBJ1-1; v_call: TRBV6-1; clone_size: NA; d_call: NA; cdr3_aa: CASSHREGAEAFF; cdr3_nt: TGTGCCTCTTCGCACAGGGAGGGCGCTGAAGCTTTCTTT
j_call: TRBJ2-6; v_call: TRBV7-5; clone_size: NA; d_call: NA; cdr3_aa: CARSWGGAGHSGANVLTF; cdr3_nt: TGTGCCAGAAGCTGGGGCGGGGCAGGACACTCTGGGGCCAACGTCCTGACTTTC
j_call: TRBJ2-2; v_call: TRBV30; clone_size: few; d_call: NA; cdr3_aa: CAWQQGGELFF; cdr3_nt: TGTGCCTGGCAGCAGGGCGGGGAGCTGTTTTTT
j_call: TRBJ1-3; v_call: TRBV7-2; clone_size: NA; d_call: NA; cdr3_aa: CASSPRQEPGNTIYF; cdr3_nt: TGTGCCAGCAGCCCCCGACAGGAGCCGGGAAACACCATATATTTT
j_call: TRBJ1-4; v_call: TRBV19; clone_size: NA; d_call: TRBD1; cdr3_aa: CASSPPGTDLMSTNEKLFF; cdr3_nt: TGTGCCAGTAGTCCCCCGGGGACAGATTTGATGTCAACTAATGAAAAACTGTTTTTT
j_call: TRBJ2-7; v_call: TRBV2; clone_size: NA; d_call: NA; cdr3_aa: CASRRESYEQYF; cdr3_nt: TGTGCCAGCAGGCGGGAATCCTACGAGCAGTACTTC
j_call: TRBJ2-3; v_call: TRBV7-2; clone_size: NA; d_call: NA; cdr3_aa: CASSLAWRADTQYF; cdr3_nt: TGTGCCAGCAGCTTAGCGTGGAGGGCCGATACGCAGTATTTT
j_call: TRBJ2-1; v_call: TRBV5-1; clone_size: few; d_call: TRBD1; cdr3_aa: CASSPPGQGNNEQFF; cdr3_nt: TGCGCCAGCAGCCCCCCCGGACAGGGGAATAATGAGCAGTTCTTC
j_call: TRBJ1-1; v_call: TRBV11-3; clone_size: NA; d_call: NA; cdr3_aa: CASTFAGGTEAFF; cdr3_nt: TGTGCCAGCACCTTCGCTGGGGGAACTGAAGCTTTCTTT
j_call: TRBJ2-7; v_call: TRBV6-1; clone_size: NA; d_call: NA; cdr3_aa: CASRVPSYEQYF; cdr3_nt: TGTGCCAGCAGGGTACCCTCCTACGAGCAGTACTTC
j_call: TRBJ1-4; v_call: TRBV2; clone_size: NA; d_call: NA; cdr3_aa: CASSEGPGEKLFF; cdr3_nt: TGTGCCAGCAGTGAGGGCCCAGGGGAAAAACTGTTTTTT
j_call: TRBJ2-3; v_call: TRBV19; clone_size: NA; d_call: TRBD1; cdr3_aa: CASRDRDGTDTQYF; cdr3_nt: TGTGCCAGTAGGGACAGGGACGGTACAGATACGCAGTATTTT
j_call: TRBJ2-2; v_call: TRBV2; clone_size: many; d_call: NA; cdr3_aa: CASSEEVASEGGELFF; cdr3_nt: TGTGCCAGCAGTGAAGAGGTTGCTAGCGAGGGCGGGGAGCTGTTTTTT
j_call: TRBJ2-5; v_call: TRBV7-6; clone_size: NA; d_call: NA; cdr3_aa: CASSLGRQETQYF; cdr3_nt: TGTGCCAGCAGCCTGGGACGGCAAGAGACCCAGTACTTC
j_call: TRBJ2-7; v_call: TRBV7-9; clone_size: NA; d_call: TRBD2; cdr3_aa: CASSLKRTSGRADEQYF; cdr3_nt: TGTGCCAGCAGCTTAAAGCGGACTAGCGGGAGGGCGGACGAGCAGTACTTC
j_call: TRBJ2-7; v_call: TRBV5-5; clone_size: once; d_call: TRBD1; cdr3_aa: CASSPQTGAFYEQYF; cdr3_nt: TGTGCCAGCAGCCCCCAGACAGGGGCCTTCTACGAGCAGTACTTC
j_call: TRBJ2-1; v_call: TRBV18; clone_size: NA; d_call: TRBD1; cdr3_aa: CASSPPGQGAYNEQFF; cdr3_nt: TGTGCCAGCTCACCACCGGGACAGGGGGCCTACAATGAGCAGTTCTTC
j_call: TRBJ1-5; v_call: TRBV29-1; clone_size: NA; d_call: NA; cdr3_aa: CSVEDGPQGPQHF; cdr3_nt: TGCAGCGTTGAAGATGGACCCCAGGGGCCCCAGCATTTT
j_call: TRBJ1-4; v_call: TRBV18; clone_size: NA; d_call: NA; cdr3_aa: CASSPSSTNEKLFF; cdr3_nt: TGTGCCAGCTCACCATCCAGCACTAATGAAAAACTGTTTTTT
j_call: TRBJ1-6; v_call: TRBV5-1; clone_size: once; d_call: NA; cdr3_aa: CASSLVGDVSNSPLHF; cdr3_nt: TGCGCCAGCAGCTTGGTTGGGGACGTTTCGAATTCACCCCTCCACTTT
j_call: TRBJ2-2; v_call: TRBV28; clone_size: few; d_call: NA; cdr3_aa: CATRPDVGELFF; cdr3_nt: TGTGCCACCCGACCCGACGTGGGGGAGCTGTTTTTT
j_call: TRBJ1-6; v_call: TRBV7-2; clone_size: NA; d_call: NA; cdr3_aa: CASSIREYYNSPLHF; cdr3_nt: TGTGCCAGCAGCATCCGGGAATACTATAATTCACCCCTCCACTTT
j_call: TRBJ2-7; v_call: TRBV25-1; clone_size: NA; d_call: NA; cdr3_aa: CASSESGYEQYF; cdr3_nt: TGTGCCAGCAGTGAGTCCGGATACGAGCAGTACTTC
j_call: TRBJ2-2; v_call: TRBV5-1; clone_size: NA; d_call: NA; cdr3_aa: CASSLAGPGELFF; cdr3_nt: TGCGCCAGCAGCTTGGCCGGCCCCGGGGAGCTGTTTTTT
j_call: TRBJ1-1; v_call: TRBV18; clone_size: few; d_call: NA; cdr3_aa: CASSPRQGQHTEAFF; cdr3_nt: TGTGCCAGCTCACCCCGGCAGGGTCAGCACACTGAAGCTTTCTTT
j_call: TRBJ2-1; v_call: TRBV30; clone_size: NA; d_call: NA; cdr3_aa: CAWSQTGWEQFF; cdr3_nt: TGTGCCTGGAGCCAGACAGGATGGGAGCAGTTCTTC
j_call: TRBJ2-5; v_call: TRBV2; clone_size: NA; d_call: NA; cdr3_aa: CASGAPRGRGETQYF; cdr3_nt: TGTGCCAGCGGAGCTCCCAGGGGCCGGGGGGAGACCCAGTACTTC
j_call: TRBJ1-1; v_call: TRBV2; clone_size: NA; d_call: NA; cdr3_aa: CAIGLGTLNTEAFF; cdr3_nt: TGTGCCATCGGCCTCGGGACACTGAACACTGAAGCTTTCTTT
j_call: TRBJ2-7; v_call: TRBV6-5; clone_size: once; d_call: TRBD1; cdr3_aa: CASSYGTGGPYEQYF; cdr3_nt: TGTGCCAGCAGTTACGGGACAGGGGGCCCCTACGAGCAGTACTTC
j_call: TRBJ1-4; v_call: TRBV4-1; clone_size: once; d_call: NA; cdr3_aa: CASSQEGGREKLFF; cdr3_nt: TGCGCCAGCAGCCAAGAGGGGGGGCGGGAAAAACTGTTTTTT
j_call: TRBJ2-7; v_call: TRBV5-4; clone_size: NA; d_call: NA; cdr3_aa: CASSLATTYEQYF; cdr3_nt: TGTGCCAGCAGCTTGGCAACTACCTACGAGCAGTACTTC
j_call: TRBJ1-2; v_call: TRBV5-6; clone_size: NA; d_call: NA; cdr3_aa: CASSPTTGNGYTF; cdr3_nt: TGTGCCAGCAGCCCAACGACAGGCAATGGCTACACCTTC
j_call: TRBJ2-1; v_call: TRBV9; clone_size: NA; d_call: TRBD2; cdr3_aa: CASRSLLAGGPDPTKNEQFF; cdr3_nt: TGTGCCAGCAGGTCCCTTCTAGCGGGGGGCCCGGACCCTACAAAGAATGAGCAGTTCTTC
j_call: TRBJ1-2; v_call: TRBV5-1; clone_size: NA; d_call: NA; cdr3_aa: CASSMVPAQAGYTF; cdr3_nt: TGCGCCAGCAGCATGGTCCCGGCACAGGCCGGCTACACCTTC
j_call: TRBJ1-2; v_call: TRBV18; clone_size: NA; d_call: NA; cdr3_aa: CASSPSKGYTF; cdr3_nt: TGTGCCAGCTCACCATCCAAGGGCTACACCTTC